Shown below are 17 T cell receptor beta chains from a single sample sequenced in a study of T cell responses to AZD1222 COVID-19 vaccine. The assay was immunoSEQ multiplex PCR, and TCRdb's table has in-frame clones only and misses some. The top ten clones hold about 1.5% of a sample with 140,000 to 150,000 clones, roughly nine tenths of them seen once. The sample consisted of peripheral blood, taken on day 0 of AZD1222 vaccination. These receptors all come from an adult in good health.

V and J are TRBV27 and TRBJ2-7; D unclear. Germline V gene lookup returns CDR1 MNHEY and CDR2 SMNVEV (reference sequence). V dropped 5 bases and J dropped 1 base, with 12 bases sitting between them. The CDR3 is 14 residues long. This chain's CDR3 is CASSPRTYSYEQYF. As DNA, the CDR3 is TGTGCCAGCAGTCCGAGGACCTATTCCTACGAGCAGTACTTC.

The chain uses TRBV5-5 and TRBJ2-1; TRBD2 matches at 8 bases. The CDR3 covers 15 residues. Germline values: CDR1 SGHKS, CDR2 YYEKEE (reference sequence). Trimming took 1 base from V and 7 from J; bases not matched to a gene: 7. This CDR3 reads CASSLSVSSGNEQFF. Written as DNA, the CDR3 is TGTGCCAGCAGCTTGTCTGTGTCTAGCGGGAATGAGCAGTTCTTC.

The chain combines TRBV6-5 with TRBJ2-2, with unresolved D. The ends were cut back, 8 bases at V and 5 bases at J, with 12 bases in the middle. The CDR3 length is 13 residues. CDR1 is MNHEY, CDR2 SVGAGI, per germline. Here the CDR3 DNA reads TGTGCCAGCGCGAAACCCATAACCGGGGAGCTGTTTTTT. It specifies CASAKPITGELFF.

V usage is TRBV5-8 and J usage is TRBJ2-7; no firm D call. Germline-derived CDR1 and CDR2 are SGHTS and YDEGEE. The germline V and J ends were trimmed by 1 base and 0 bases, with 11 bases remaining between them. CDR3 size: 15 residues. The CDR3 DNA follows: TGTGCCAGCAGCTTGCGAGAGGTGCTCTCCTACGAGCAGTACTTC. This encodes CASSLREVLSYEQYF. The complete variable domain, with remaining parts taken from reference TRBV5-8 and TRBJ2-7, reads EAGVTQSPTHLIKTRGQQATLRCSPISGHTSVYWYQQALGLGLQFLLWYDEGEERNRGNFPPRFSGRQFPNYSSELNVNALELEDSALYLCASSLREVLSYEQYFGPGTRLTVT.

In DNA form, the CDR3 reads TGTGCCTGGAGGACTAGGGGTAGCAATCAGCCCCAGCATTTT. Its translation is CAWRTRGSNQPQHF. The gene calls are TRBV30 and TRBJ1-5; tentatively, D is TRBD1 (5 bases). V was cut by 3 bases and J by 0 bases, with 9 bases left in between. The CDR3 is 14 residues long. Germline V lookup: CDR1 GTSNPN, CDR2 SVGIG (reference sequence).

This chain links TRBV7-9 with TRBJ1-5; TRBD1 is a possible D gene (5 bases). The CDR3 consists of 12 residues. V lost 6 bases to trimming and J lost 7 bases, with 10 bases between them. The germline CDR1 and CDR2 sequences are SEHNR and FQNEAQ (reference sequence). CDR3 loop: CASSEGSQPQHF. Here the CDR3 DNA reads TGTGCCAGCAGTGAGGGGAGCCAGCCCCAGCATTTT.

The CDR3 sequence is CASSKDGLNYGYTF. CDR3 bases: TGTGCCAGTAGTAAAGACGGACTTAACTATGGCTACACCTTC. V is TRBV19 and J is TRBJ1-2; no definite D call. Per the germline V gene, CDR1 is LNHDA and CDR2 is SQIVND (reference sequence). The germline V and J ends were trimmed by 4 bases and 1 base, with 10 bases remaining between them. The CDR3 covers 14 residues.

The CDR3 nucleotides are TGTGCCAGCAGCCATTTTTTCCTCGACCGCCCCGCAGATACGCAGTATTTT. It codes for CASSHFFLDRPADTQYF. V usage is TRBV3-1 (or the pseudogene TRBV3-2) and J usage is TRBJ2-3, with unresolved D. The V end was cut by 3 bases, the J end by 4 bases, with 20 bases between. The CDR3 is 17 residues long. From germline, CDR1 is LGHDT and CDR2 YNNKEL (reference sequence).

This clone was recorded only once. V is TRBV6-1 and J is TRBJ1-3, with D hard to call. The V end was cut by 0 bases, the J end by 1 base, with 7 bases between. Germline CDR1 is MNHNS and CDR2 is SASEGT. This CDR3 has 15 residues. CDR3 sequence (DNA): TGTGCCAGCAGTGAAGCTTGGCGATCTGGAAACACCATATATTTT. Protein: CASSEAWRSGNTIYF.

The chain joins TRBV7-9 to TRBJ2-7; 7 bases line up with TRBD2. Germline V lookup: CDR1 SEHNR, CDR2 FQNEAQ (reference sequence). This CDR3 is 16 amino acids long. Trimming removed 1 base from V and 2 bases from J; junction bases left unmatched: 8. For the CDR3, the DNA is TGTGCCAGCAGCTTAGTTACTAGCGTTTCCACCTACGAGCAGTACTTC. Translated, it gives CASSLVTSVSTYEQYF.

The CDR3 DNA reads as TGTGCCAGTAGTACCTTTCGGGGAGGCTATGGCTACACCTTC. Translation gives CASSTFRGGYGYTF. The chain uses TRBV19 and TRBJ1-2; D gene ambiguous. The germline V gene encodes CDR1 LNHDA and CDR2 SQIVND (reference sequence). Deletions cut 4 bases from V and 4 bases from J, with 13 bases between. CDR3 size: 14 residues.

The CDR3 DNA is TGTGCCAGCACCCGCTATAATGAGCAGTTCTTC. Its translation is CASTRYNEQFF. The chain recombines TRBV12-3 or TRBV12-4 with TRBJ2-1; D gene unclear. The CDR3 has 11 residues. The ends were cut back, 7 bases at V and 7 bases at J, with 8 bases in the middle.

This chain links TRBV11-2 with TRBJ2-5, with TRBD2 matching over 13 bases. Trimming cost V 2 bases and J 7 bases; bases outside gene matches: 10. This CDR3 comprises 17 residues. CDR1 is SGHAT and CDR2 is FQNNGV in the germline V gene. CDR3 residues: CASSLSRTSGGEWTQYF. CDR3 bases: TGTGCCAGCAGCTTATCAAGGACTAGCGGGGGAGAGTGGACCCAGTACTTC. Full variable domain (remainder filled in from reference TRBV11-2 and TRBJ2-5): EAGVAQSPRYKIIEKRQSVAFWCNPISGHATLYWYQQILGQGPKLLIQFQNNGVVDDSQLPKDRFSAERLKGVDSTLKIQPAKLEDSAVYLCASSLSRTSGGEWTQYFGPGTRLLVL.

This clone was observed once. A junction end diverges from the germline sequence, so it may reflect a read error. CDR3 DNA: TGTGCCAGCAGTGAAGCCCTTGGACGCTCGGTCTTC. It encodes CASSEALGRSVF. This chain joins TRBV2 and TRBJ2-1; D not resolved. The CDR3 sequence is 12 residues long. Per germline, CDR1 SNHLY and CDR2 FYNNEI. The full variable domain, with the rest looked up from reference TRBV2 and TRBJ2-1, is EPEVTQTPSHQVTQMGQEVILRCVPISNHLYFYWYRQILGQKVEFLVSFYNNEISEKSEIFDDQFSVERPDGSNFTLKIRSTKLEDSAMYFCASSEALGRSVFGPGTRLTVL.

The chain has TRBV13 and TRBJ1-1; 8 bases map to TRBD1. This CDR3 comprises 13 residues. Germline assignment: CDR1 PRHDT and CDR2 FYEKMQ (reference sequence). V gave up 5 bases and J gave up 4 bases; unmatched junction bases: 3. Here the CDR3 DNA reads TGTGCCAGCAGCCACACAGGGGGCACTGAAGCTTTCTTT. It is translated as CASSHTGGTEAFF. Using reference TRBV13 and TRBJ1-1 for the parts outside the CDR3, the full variable domain is AAGVIQSPRHLIKEKRETATLKCYPIPRHDTVYWYQQGPGQDPQFLISFYEKMQSDKGSIPDRFSAQQFSDYHSELNMSSLELGDSALYFCASSHTGGTEAFFGQGTRLTVV.

The gene calls are TRBV5-4 and TRBJ2-2; perhaps TRBD2 as D (6 bases). Trimming removed 1 base at V and 5 bases at J, with 9 bases between. From germline, CDR1 is SGHNT and CDR2 YYREEE (reference sequence). CDR3 size: 14 residues. CDR3 residues: CASSLTGGTGELFF. The CDR3 DNA reads as TGTGCCAGCAGCTTGACCGGGGGTACCGGGGAGCTGTTTTTT.

V gene TRBV5-1 combines with J gene TRBJ2-1; D possibly uses TRBD1 or TRBD2 (5 bases each). The CDR3 totals 15 residues. V lost 7 bases and J lost 4, with 18 bases in between. Germline values: CDR1 SGHRS, CDR2 YFSETQ. CDR3 nucleotides: TGCGCCAGCTCCCCGGGGCCGGCGGCTTACAATGAGCAGTTCTTC. This translates into CASSPGPAAYNEQFF.